This TCR beta chain came from a study of cytomegalovirus exposure and HLA in healthy donors. General study points: A later analysis reportedly found fewer N-insertions in an Asian-associated ancestry cluster than the roughly 670-donor mean.

It was with 60 Vbeta and 13 Jbeta primers that the PCR ran. Assay: immunoSEQ multiplex PCR; the TCRdb copy retains only in-frame clones and omits some. The data hold about 150,000 clones, with over 70% observed a single time. V lost 1 base and J lost 5, with 11 bases in between. CDR3 length equals 15 residues. Germline assignment: CDR1 KGHSH and CDR2 LQKENI. A remark on this clone: The antigen is not known.

The V call is TRBV18, the J call TRBJ1-4; D remains unclear. The sample comprised PBMCs. This clonotype was sampled from a male donor in good health and CMV-seronegative. The CDR3 region is CASSPQGGFNEKLFF. CDR3 nucleotides: TGTGCCAGCTCACCACAGGGAGGATTCAATGAAAAACTGTTTTTT.